This passage covers 18 T cell receptor beta chains from one sample sequenced in a study of blood T cell repertoires in COVID-19. Measured with immunoSEQ multiplex PCR; TCRdb has only the in-frame clones, and not every one. The profile shows some 300,000 clones, approximately 86% of them singletons. The sample comprised peripheral blood. These receptors originate from a woman aged 70-85 years with COVID-19, enrolled during active disease.

The chain carries TRBV19 and TRBJ1-2; a possible D gene is TRBD1 (6 bases). Germline V gene lookup returns CDR1 LNHDA and CDR2 SQIVND (reference sequence). The CDR3 covers 14 residues. Trimming shortened V by 4 bases and J by 8 bases, and 17 bases separated the two germline ends. The CDR3 loop reads CASSNTGSSRGYTF. DNA of the CDR3: TGTGCCAGTAGTAACACAGGGTCCAGTCGGGGCTACACCTTC. Full variable domain (missing parts from reference TRBV19 and TRBJ1-2): DGGITQSPKYLFRKEGQNVTLSCEQNLNHDAMYWYRQDPGQGLRLIYYSQIVNDFQKGDIAEGYSVSREKKESFPLTVTSAQKNPTAFYLCASSNTGSSRGYTFGSGTRLTVV.

This clone has just one count. The rearrangement joins TRBV3-1 (or the pseudogene TRBV3-2) to TRBJ2-3, with D unresolved. The V gene's germline CDR1 is LGHDT and CDR2 YNNKEL (reference sequence). The length of the CDR3 is 13 residues. Trimming removed 4 bases at V and 1 base at J, with 6 bases between. The chain's CDR3 is CASSRQGTDTQYF. The CDR3 coding sequence is TGTGCCAGCAGCCGTCAGGGCACAGATACGCAGTATTTT.

This clone appeared a few times. The V gene is TRBV27, the J gene TRBJ1-1, with 7 nucleotides matching TRBD1. The J segment lost 5 bases and the V segment lost 2 bases, leaving 5 bases of the junction unmatched. This CDR3 contains 14 residues. Germline V gives CDR1 MNHEY, CDR2 SMNVEV (reference sequence). The CDR3 reads CASSLKGARTEAFF. CDR3 DNA: TGTGCCAGCAGTTTAAAGGGGGCGAGGACTGAAGCTTTCTTT.

V is TRBV10-2 and J is TRBJ1-3; 7 bases map to TRBD1. Germline V gene sequence: CDR1 WSHSY, CDR2 SAAADI. Trimming removed 6 bases from V and 0 bases from J; junction bases left unmatched: 5. The CDR3 runs to 15 residues. The CDR3 region is CASRSTGNSGNTIYF. The CDR3, as DNA: TGCGCCAGCAGATCGACAGGGAACTCTGGAAACACCATATATTTT.

This clone was picked up one time. The sample holds other DNA sequences that translate to the same CDR3. The chain carries TRBV19 and TRBJ2-1; no definite D call. Looked up from germline, CDR1 is LNHDA and CDR2 is SQIVND (reference sequence). The CDR3 has 14 residues. The V end lost 1 base, the J end lost 0 bases, and 4 bases lay between the germline ends. The CDR3, as DNA: TGTGCCAGTAGTATAGGGAGCTCCTACAATGAGCAGTTCTTC. Protein: CASSIGSSYNEQFF. The full variable domain, rest sourced from reference TRBV19 and TRBJ2-1, is DGGITQSPKYLFRKEGQNVTLSCEQNLNHDAMYWYRQDPGQGLRLIYYSQIVNDFQKGDIAEGYSVSREKKESFPLTVTSAQKNPTAFYLCASSIGSSYNEQFFGPGTRLTVL.

In regard to this clone: The sample carries other DNA sequences with the same CDR3. The rearrangement links TRBV3-1 (or the pseudogene TRBV3-2) to TRBJ1-3; D unclear. The CDR3 has 14 amino acids. Germline loops: CDR1 LGHDT, CDR2 YNNKEL (reference sequence). V lost 6 bases and J lost 0, with 9 bases in between. The CDR3 loop is CASSPGSSGNTIYF. The CDR3 bases are TGTGCCAGCAGTCCGGGGAGCTCTGGAAACACCATATATTTT.

The chain has TRBV9 and TRBJ1-1, with D perhaps TRBD1 (5 bases). Trimming stripped 0 bases from V and 1 base from J, with 10 bases between. The CDR3 spans 15 residues. The V gene's germline CDR1 is SGDLS and CDR2 YYNGEE. In DNA form, the CDR3 reads TGTGCCAGCAGCGTAGAGGTACAGGCGAACACTGAAGCTTTCTTT. Translation: CASSVEVQANTEAFF.

This clone came up a few times. For the CDR3, the DNA is TGTGCCAGCAGCTCTAGTAGGGGGGGCACCGGGGAGCTGTTTTTT. Translation: CASSSSRGGTGELFF. The rearrangement uses TRBV9 and TRBJ2-2; D perhaps matches TRBD2 (7 bases). V gave up 4 bases and J gave up 4 bases, with 14 bases separating them. The CDR3 is made up of 15 amino acids. The germline V gene has CDR1 SGDLS and CDR2 YYNGEE.

This clone was observed once. The chain combines TRBV2 with TRBJ2-1; tentatively, D is TRBD2 (6 bases). The length of the CDR3 is 13 residues. V lost 11 bases and J 5 bases, leaving 16 bases between the germline ends. CDR1 SNHLY and CDR2 FYNNEI come from the germline V gene. CDR3 residues: CACGTHPNNEQFF. The CDR3 region has the DNA TGTGCCTGCGGGACCCACCCAAACAATGAGCAGTTCTTC. Full variable domain (outside the CDR3, taken from reference TRBV2 and TRBJ2-1): EPEVTQTPSHQVTQMGQEVILRCVPISNHLYFYWYRQILGQKVEFLVSFYNNEISEKSEIFDDQFSVERPDGSNFTLKIRSTKLEDSAMYFCACGTHPNNEQFFGPGTRLTVL.

This clone has more than one count but fewer than ten. The CDR3 sequence is CASSYEVGTGGARTEAFF. The CDR3 nucleotides are TGTGCCAGCAGTTACGAGGTGGGGACAGGGGGCGCAAGGACTGAAGCTTTCTTT. V and J are TRBV6-2 or TRBV6-3 and TRBJ1-1, with TRBD1 matching 12 bases. J was trimmed by 5 bases and V by 2 bases; bases with no gene match: 12. Per the germline V gene, CDR1 is MNHEY and CDR2 is SVGEGT. This CDR3 contains 18 residues.

A note on this clone: The junction departs from the called germline gene at one end, perhaps through a read error. The chain couples TRBV3-1 (or the pseudogene TRBV3-2) to TRBJ1-2, with no clear D. CDR3 length: 11 amino acids. CDR1 and CDR2 (germline): LGHDT, YNNKEL (reference sequence). DNA for the CDR3: TGTGCCAGCAGCCAAGGGCGGGCTTTCTCATTC. It encodes CASSQGRAFSF.

The V and J genes are TRBV2 and TRBJ2-7; 9 bases agree with TRBD2. The CDR3 covers 15 residues. The V gene's germline CDR1 is SNHLY and CDR2 FYNNEI. Trimming at V came to 3 bases and at J to 9 bases, leaving 12 bases not matched to a gene. The CDR3: CASSERGGGGAVQYF. DNA for the CDR3: TGTGCCAGCAGTGAGAGGGGCGGCGGGGGGGCCGTGCAGTACTTC.

Details on this clone: Sequence at one end of the junction differs from germline and may be a read error. The rearrangement uses TRBV11-3 and TRBJ2-7; TRBD1 agrees at 9 bases. The CDR3 contains 15 residues. Germline values: CDR1 SGHNT, CDR2 YENEEA. For the CDR3, the DNA is TGTGCCAGCAGCCTAGATGGACAGGGGATTCGCGAGCAGTACTTC. Translating gives CASSLDGQGIREQYF.

The V gene is TRBV19, the J gene TRBJ1-2; TRBD1 might be the D (5 bases). Per germline, CDR1 LNHDA and CDR2 SQIVND (reference sequence). The CDR3 consists of 13 residues. V lost 5 bases to trimming and J lost 2 bases, with 9 bases between them. The CDR3 DNA reads as TGTGCCAGTAGTCTGACAGAGAACTATGGCTACACCTTC. It encodes CASSLTENYGYTF.

The chain employs TRBV27 and TRBJ2-3; 9 nucleotides line up with TRBD2. Germline CDR1 MNHEY, CDR2 SMNVEV (reference sequence). Germline trimming cut 6 bases from V and 0 bases from J; bases unmatched to any gene: 4. The CDR3 consists of 15 residues. The CDR3 DNA sequence: TGTGCCAGCAGCTTAGCGGGAGCAAGCACAGATACGCAGTATTTT. This codes for CASSLAGASTDTQYF.

The rearrangement uses TRBV3-1 (or the pseudogene TRBV3-2) and TRBJ2-1; TRBD2 aligns across 8 bases. The CDR3 length is 15 residues. Germline-derived CDR1 and CDR2 are LGHDT and YNNKEL (reference sequence). With V trimmed by 4 bases and J by 5 bases, 7 bases remained unmatched. CDR3 nucleotide sequence: TGTGCCAGCAGCCCCAGGGTGACTAGCGACAATGAGCAGTTCTTC. Protein: CASSPRVTSDNEQFF.

The gene calls are TRBV14 and TRBJ2-5; 7 bases agree with TRBD1. V was clipped by 6 bases and J by 5 bases; unmatched bases: 6. Germline CDR1 reads SGHDN; CDR2 reads FVKESK. The CDR3 is 13 amino acids. The CDR3 DNA reads TGTGCCAGCAGACAGACAGGGAAGGAGACCCAGTACTTC. It yields the protein CASRQTGKETQYF.

The chain has TRBV7-2 and TRBJ2-5; unclear D gene. Trimming took 0 bases from V and 0 from J, leaving 8 bases between them. This CDR3 has 15 residues. The germline V gene has CDR1 SGHTA and CDR2 FQGNSA. The CDR3 reads CASSLALSYQETQYF. CDR3 bases: TGTGCCAGCAGCTTAGCGTTGAGTTACCAAGAGACCCAGTACTTC. Full variable domain (remainder filled in from reference TRBV7-2 and TRBJ2-5): GAGVSQSPSNKVTEKGKDVELRCDPISGHTALYWYRQSLGQGLEFLIYFQGNSAPDKSGLPSDRFSAERTGGSVSTLTIQRTQQEDSAVYLCASSLALSYQETQYFGPGTRLLVL.